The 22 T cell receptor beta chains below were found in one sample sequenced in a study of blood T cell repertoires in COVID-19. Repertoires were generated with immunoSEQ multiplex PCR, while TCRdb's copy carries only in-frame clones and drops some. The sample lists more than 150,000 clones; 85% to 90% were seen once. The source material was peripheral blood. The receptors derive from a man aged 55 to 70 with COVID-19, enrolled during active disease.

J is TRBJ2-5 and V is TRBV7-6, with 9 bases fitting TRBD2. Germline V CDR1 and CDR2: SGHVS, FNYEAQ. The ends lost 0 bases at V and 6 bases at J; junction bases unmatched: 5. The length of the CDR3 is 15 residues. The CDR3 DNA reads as TGTGCCAGCAGCTTAGCTAGCGGGAGTGGAAAGACCCAGTACTTC. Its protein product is CASSLASGSGKTQYF. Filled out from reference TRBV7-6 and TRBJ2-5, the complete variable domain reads GAGVSQSPRYKVTKRGQDVALRCDPISGHVSLYWYRQALGQGPEFLTYFNYEAQQDKSGLPNDRFSAERPEGSISTLTIQRTEQRDSAMYRCASSLASGSGKTQYFGPGTRLLVL.

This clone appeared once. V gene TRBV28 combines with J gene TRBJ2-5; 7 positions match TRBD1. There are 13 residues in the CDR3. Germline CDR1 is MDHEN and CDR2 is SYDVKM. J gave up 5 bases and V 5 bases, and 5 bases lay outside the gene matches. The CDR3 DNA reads TGTGCCAGCAGTCGGGACAGAGCCGAGACCCAGTACTTC. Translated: CASSRDRAETQYF.

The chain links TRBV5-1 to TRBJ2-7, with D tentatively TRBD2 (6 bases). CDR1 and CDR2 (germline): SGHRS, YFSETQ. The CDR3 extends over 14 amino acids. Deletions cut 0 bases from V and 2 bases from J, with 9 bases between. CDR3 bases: TGCGCCAGCAGCTTGGGGGACTTTACCTACGAGCAGTACTTC. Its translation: CASSLGDFTYEQYF.

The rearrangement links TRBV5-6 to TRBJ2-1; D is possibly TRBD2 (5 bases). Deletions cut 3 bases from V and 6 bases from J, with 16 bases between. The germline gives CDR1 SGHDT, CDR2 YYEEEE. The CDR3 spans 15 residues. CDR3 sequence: CASSSSTGFPNEQFF. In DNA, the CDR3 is TGTGCCAGCAGCTCCTCGACGGGGTTTCCCAATGAGCAGTTCTTC.

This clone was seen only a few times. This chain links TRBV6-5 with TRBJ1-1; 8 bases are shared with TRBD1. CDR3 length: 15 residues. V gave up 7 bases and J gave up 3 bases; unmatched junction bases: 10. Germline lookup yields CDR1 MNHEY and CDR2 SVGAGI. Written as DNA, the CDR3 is TGTGCCAGCATAAAACAGATGACAGGGGACACTGAAGCTTTCTTT. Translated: CASIKQMTGDTEAFF.

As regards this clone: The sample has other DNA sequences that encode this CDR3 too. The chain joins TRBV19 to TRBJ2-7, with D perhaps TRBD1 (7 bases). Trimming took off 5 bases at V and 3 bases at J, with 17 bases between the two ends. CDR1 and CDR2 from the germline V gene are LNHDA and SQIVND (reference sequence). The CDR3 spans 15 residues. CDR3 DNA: TGTGCCAGTAGTGGGGGGACAGCAACCCTCTACGAGCAGTACTTC. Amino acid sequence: CASSGGTATLYEQYF.

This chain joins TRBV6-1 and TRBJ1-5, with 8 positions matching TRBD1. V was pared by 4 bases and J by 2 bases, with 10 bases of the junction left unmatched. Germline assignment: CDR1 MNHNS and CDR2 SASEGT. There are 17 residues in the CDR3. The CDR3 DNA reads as TGTGCCAGCAGTGCGGGACAGGTTATCTTTGGCAATCAGCCCCAGCATTTT. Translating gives CASSAGQVIFGNQPQHF.

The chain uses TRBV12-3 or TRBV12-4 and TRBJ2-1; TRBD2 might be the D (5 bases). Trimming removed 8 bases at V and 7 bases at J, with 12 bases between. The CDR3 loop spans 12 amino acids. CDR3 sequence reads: CASGIGGNEQFF. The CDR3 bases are TGTGCCAGCGGAATCGGAGGAAATGAGCAGTTCTTC.

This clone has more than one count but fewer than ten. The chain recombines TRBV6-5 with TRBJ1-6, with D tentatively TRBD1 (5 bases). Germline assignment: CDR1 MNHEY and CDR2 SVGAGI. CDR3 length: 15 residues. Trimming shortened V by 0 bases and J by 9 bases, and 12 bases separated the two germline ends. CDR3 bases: TGTGCCAGCAGTTACTCTATCCAGGGTGTTTCACCCCTCCACTTT. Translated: CASSYSIQGVSPLHF.

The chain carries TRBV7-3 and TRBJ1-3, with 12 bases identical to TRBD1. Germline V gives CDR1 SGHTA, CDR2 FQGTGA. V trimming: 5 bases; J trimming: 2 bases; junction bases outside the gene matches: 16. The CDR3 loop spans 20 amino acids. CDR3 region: CASSPSWGQGAPCTGNTIYF. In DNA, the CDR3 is TGTGCCAGCAGCCCCTCGTGGGGACAGGGGGCTCCCTGTACTGGAAACACCATATATTTT.

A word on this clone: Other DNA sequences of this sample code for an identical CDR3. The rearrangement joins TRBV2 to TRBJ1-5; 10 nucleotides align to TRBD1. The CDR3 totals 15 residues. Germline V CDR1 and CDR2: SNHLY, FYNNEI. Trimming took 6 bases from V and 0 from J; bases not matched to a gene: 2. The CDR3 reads CASRRQGASNQPQHF. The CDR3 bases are TGTGCCAGCAGAAGACAGGGGGCTAGCAATCAGCCCCAGCATTTT. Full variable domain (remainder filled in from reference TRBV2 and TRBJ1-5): EPEVTQTPSHQVTQMGQEVILRCVPISNHLYFYWYRQILGQKVEFLVSFYNNEISEKSEIFDDQFSVERPDGSNFTLKIRSTKLEDSAMYFCASRRQGASNQPQHFGDGTRLSIL.

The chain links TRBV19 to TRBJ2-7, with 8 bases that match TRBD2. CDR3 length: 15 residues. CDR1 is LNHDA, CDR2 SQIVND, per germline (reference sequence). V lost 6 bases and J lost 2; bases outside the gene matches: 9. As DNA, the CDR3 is TGTGCCAGTAGCCCGGGACTAGAAAGGACCTACGAGCAGTACTTC. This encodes CASSPGLERTYEQYF.

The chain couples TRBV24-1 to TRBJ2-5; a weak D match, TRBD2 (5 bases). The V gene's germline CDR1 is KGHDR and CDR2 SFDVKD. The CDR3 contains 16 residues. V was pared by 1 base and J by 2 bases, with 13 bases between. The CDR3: CATSDFSGNGQETQYF. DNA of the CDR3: TGTGCCACCAGTGATTTCAGCGGTAATGGGCAAGAGACCCAGTACTTC.

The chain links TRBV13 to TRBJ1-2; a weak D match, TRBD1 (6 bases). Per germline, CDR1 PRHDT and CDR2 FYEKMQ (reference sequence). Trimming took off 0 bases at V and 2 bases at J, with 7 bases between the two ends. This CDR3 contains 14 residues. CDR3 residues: CASSLGDRNYGYTF. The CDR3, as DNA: TGTGCCAGCAGCTTAGGGGACAGAAACTATGGCTACACCTTC.

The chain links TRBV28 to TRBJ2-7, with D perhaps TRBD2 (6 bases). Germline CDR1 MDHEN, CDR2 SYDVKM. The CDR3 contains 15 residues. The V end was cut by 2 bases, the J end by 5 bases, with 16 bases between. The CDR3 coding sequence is TGTGCCAGCAGTTTACTCACTAGCCGCGTCCACGAGCAGTACTTC. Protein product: CASSLLTSRVHEQYF.

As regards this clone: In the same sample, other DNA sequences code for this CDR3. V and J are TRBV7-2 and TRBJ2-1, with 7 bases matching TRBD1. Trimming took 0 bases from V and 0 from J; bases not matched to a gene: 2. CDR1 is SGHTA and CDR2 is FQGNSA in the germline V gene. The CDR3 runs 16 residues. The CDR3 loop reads CASSLARTGSYNEQFF. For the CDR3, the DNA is TGTGCCAGCAGCTTAGCGAGGACAGGCTCCTACAATGAGCAGTTCTTC.

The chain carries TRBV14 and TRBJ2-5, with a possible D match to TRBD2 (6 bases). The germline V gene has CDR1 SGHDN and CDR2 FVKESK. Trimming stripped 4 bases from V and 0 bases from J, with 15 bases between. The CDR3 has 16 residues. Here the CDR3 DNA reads TGTGCCAGCAGCCCGGGGACGGGAGTTTACCAAGAGACCCAGTACTTC. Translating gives CASSPGTGVYQETQYF.

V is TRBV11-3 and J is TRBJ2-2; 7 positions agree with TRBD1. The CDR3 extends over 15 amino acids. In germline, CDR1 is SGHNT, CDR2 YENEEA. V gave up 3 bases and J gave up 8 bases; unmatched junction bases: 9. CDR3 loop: CASSLGGQASGELFF. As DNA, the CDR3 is TGTGCCAGCAGCTTGGGTGGACAGGCCAGTGGGGAGCTGTTTTTT.

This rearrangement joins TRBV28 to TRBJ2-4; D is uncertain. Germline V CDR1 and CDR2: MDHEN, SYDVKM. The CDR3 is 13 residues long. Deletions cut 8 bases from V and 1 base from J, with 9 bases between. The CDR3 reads CASGHRAKNIQYF. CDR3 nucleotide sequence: TGTGCCAGCGGGCACCGGGCCAAAAACATTCAGTACTTC.

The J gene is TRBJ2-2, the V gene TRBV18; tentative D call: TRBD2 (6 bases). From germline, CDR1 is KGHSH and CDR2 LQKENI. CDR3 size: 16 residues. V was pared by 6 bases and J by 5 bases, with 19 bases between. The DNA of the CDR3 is TGTGCCAGCTCCCCCTGGGGGGACGGCGCTACCGGGGAGCTGTTTTTT. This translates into CASSPWGDGATGELFF.

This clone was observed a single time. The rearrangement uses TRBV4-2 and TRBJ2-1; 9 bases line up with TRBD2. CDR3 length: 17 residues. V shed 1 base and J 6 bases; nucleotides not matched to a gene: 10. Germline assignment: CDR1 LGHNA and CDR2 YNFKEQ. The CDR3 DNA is TGTGCCAGCAGCCAAGGGGCGGGAGGGCCTTCAATCAATGAGCAGTTCTTC. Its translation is CASSQGAGGPSINEQFF.

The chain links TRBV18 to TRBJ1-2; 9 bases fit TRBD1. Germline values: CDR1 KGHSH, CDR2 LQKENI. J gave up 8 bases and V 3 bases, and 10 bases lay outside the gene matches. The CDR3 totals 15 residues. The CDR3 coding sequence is TGTGCCAGCTCACCCCCGACAGGGGGACTATTGGGCTACACCTTC. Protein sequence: CASSPPTGGLLGYTF. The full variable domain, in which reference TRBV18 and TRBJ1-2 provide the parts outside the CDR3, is NAGVMQNPRHLVRRRGQEARLRCSPMKGHSHVYWYRQLPEEGLKFMVYLQKENIIDESGMPKERFSAEFPKEGPSILRIQQVVRGDSAAYFCASSPPTGGLLGYTFGSGTRLTVV.